The next 25 T cell receptor beta chains were all read from a single sample in a study of T cell repertoires in cytomegalovirus infection. Using its own MiXCR run on the reads, TCRdb lists one record per CDR3 protein. The top ten hold around 9.3% of the sample, which has 400,000 or so distinct CDR3 sequences, about a sixth seen once. The source material was PBMCs. These receptors were collected from a human donor in good health (CMV status not recorded). Some clones in this sample may be carry-over from other donors' samples.

The V gene is TRBV19, the J gene TRBJ1-2, with D possibly being TRBD1 (5 bases). CDR3 length: 16 residues. Germline CDR1 LNHDA, CDR2 SQIVND (reference sequence). Between the trimmed V and J ends, which lost 3 bases and 4 bases, there was a span of 18 bases. The chain's CDR3 is CASSMGVVPSGYGYTF. Written as DNA, the CDR3 is TGTGCCAGTAGTATGGGGGTAGTACCAAGCGGCTATGGCTACACCTTC.

This clonotype appeared many times. The V gene is TRBV7-2, the J gene TRBJ2-7; the match to TRBD1 covers 7 bases. Germline CDR1 SGHTA, CDR2 FQGNSA. Losses at the gene ends were 4 bases for V and 3 bases for J; bases not matched to a gene: 9. CDR3 length: 15 amino acids. CDR3 nucleotides: TGTGCCAGCAGCTCCGGACAGGCCTTCGTCTACGAGCAGTACTTC. Translating it yields CASSSGQAFVYEQYF.

This clonotype was detected many times. The genes are TRBV7-2 and TRBJ2-3; D remains unclear. Germline assignment: CDR1 SGHTA and CDR2 FQGNSA. The ends were cut back, 3 bases at V and 1 base at J, with 5 bases in the middle. The CDR3 sequence is 13 residues long. This CDR3 reads CASSFGRTDTQYF. The CDR3 region has the DNA TGTGCCAGCAGCTTCGGACGCACAGATACGCAGTATTTT.

In its sample, this clonotype was seen many times. The chain couples TRBV7-8 to TRBJ2-5, with D possibly matching TRBD2 (6 bases). The CDR3 loop spans 15 amino acids. Trimming shortened V by 3 bases and J by 1 base, and 12 bases separated the two germline ends. Germline CDR1 reads SGHVS; CDR2 reads FQNEAQ. CDR3 DNA sequence: TGTGCCAGCAGCTTCGGGGTAGCGGTCCAAGAGACCCAGTACTTC. Amino acids: CASSFGVAVQETQYF.

The chain has TRBV2 and TRBJ2-3, with TRBD1 as a possible D gene (5 bases). Trimming pared 6 bases from V and 2 bases from J, leaving 18 bases between. Germline assignment: CDR1 SNHLY and CDR2 FYNNEI. The CDR3 consists of 16 residues. The CDR3 coding sequence is TGTGCCAGCAGCGGGCTGATGGGCAGGGACACAGATACGCAGTATTTT. Amino acid sequence: CASSGLMGRDTDTQYF.

This clonotype has a handful of counts. The chain uses TRBV4-3 and TRBJ1-3; weak D call: TRBD1 (5 bases). Trimming stripped 4 bases from V and 2 bases from J, with 9 bases between. Germline CDR1 LGHNA, CDR2 YSLEER. This CDR3 comprises 14 residues. The CDR3 is CASSLQGAGNTIYF. For the CDR3, the DNA is TGCGCCAGCAGCCTCCAGGGTGCTGGAAACACCATATATTTT.

This clonotype occurred a few times. The V call is TRBV5-1, the J call TRBJ1-1; D remains unclear. Between the trimmed V and J ends, which lost 6 bases and 3 bases, there was a span of 18 bases. Germline V CDR1 and CDR2: SGHRS, YFSETQ. The CDR3 loop spans 15 amino acids. CDR3 DNA: TGCGCCAGCACTCTGGGTACCAGGTCCCACACTGAAGCTTTCTTT. Translated: CASTLGTRSHTEAFF.

This clonotype turned up a few times. The genes are TRBV7-6 and TRBJ2-7, with 10 bases lining up with TRBD2. Germline loops: CDR1 SGHVS, CDR2 FNYEAQ. The trim removed 5 bases at V and 0 bases at J, leaving 4 bases unmatched. This CDR3 comprises 15 residues. This chain's CDR3 is CASSAWTSGSYEQYF. CDR3 in DNA: TGTGCCAGCAGCGCCTGGACTAGCGGCTCCTACGAGCAGTACTTC.

The chain carries TRBV27 and TRBJ1-2, with TRBD1 identical over 8 bases. The V segment lost 0 bases and the J segment 6 bases; nucleotides outside the gene matches: 3. Germline lookup yields CDR1 MNHEY and CDR2 SMNVEV (reference sequence). The CDR3 is made up of 14 amino acids. The CDR3 is CASSLSPGGNGYTF. The CDR3 DNA sequence: TGTGCCAGCAGTTTATCTCCAGGGGGCAATGGCTACACCTTC.

This clonotype was counted many times. The V and J genes are TRBV7-2 and TRBJ1-1, with D possibly TRBD1 on 6 matching bases. V lost 1 base, J lost 5 bases, and 11 bases lay in between. Germline V gives CDR1 SGHTA, CDR2 FQGNSA. The CDR3 is 14 amino acids. The CDR3 bases are TGTGCCAGCAGCTTAGAAGTCAGGGGAACTGAAGCTTTCTTT. Encoded protein: CASSLEVRGTEAFF.

This clonotype was observed a handful of times. V usage is TRBV6-1 and J usage is TRBJ2-7; D gene uncertain. The CDR3 has 14 residues. Trimming removed 9 bases at V and 4 bases at J, with 19 bases between. Germline V gene data show CDR1 as MNHNS and CDR2 as SASEGT. The CDR3 spells CASIYRAAGYEQYF. CDR3 in DNA: TGTGCCAGTATCTATAGGGCGGCCGGTTACGAGCAGTACTTC.

Ten or more counts support this clonotype. The rearrangement joins TRBV7-2 to TRBJ2-7; weak D call: TRBD1 (6 bases). The germline V and J ends were trimmed by 3 bases and 1 base, with 7 bases remaining between them. Germline CDR1 is SGHTA and CDR2 is FQGNSA. The CDR3 totals 13 residues. The CDR3 here is CASSFDRSYEQYF. CDR3 DNA sequence: TGTGCCAGCAGCTTTGACAGGTCCTACGAGCAGTACTTC.

This clonotype was detected ten times or more. This chain uses TRBV28 with TRBJ1-5, with D possibly TRBD1 on 6 matching bases. Germline V gene lookup returns CDR1 MDHEN and CDR2 SYDVKM. This CDR3 region has 15 residues. Trimming shortened V by 5 bases and J by 9 bases, and 20 bases separated the two germline ends. CDR3 loop: CASSLSQQGPRPQHF. The CDR3 DNA sequence: TGTGCCAGCAGTCTGAGCCAACAGGGCCCGCGGCCCCAGCATTTT.

V usage is TRBV12-3 or TRBV12-4 and J usage is TRBJ2-3; D uncertain. V was trimmed by 10 bases and J by 8 bases, leaving 16 bases between them. The CDR3 is 12 residues long. The DNA of the CDR3 is TGTGCCATCAGGAGCTCGGTGGGTACGCAGTATTTT. This gives the protein CAIRSSVGTQYF.

At least ten counts were recorded for this clonotype. This chain links TRBV7-2 with TRBJ1-3; possible D gene TRBD1, 6 bases. Looked up from germline, CDR1 is SGHTA and CDR2 is FQGNSA. Trimming took 0 bases from V and 0 from J, leaving 9 bases between them. The CDR3 totals 16 residues. In nucleotides, the CDR3 is TGTGCCAGCAGCTTAGCTGGGACAACCTCTGGAAACACCATATATTTT. It encodes CASSLAGTTSGNTIYF.

J is TRBJ1-4 and V is TRBV12-3 or TRBV12-4; D gene unclear. V gave up 2 bases and J gave up 6 bases, with 4 bases separating them. CDR3 size: 12 residues. CDR3 DNA sequence: TGTGCCAGCAGTTTAAATCATGAAAAACTGTTTTTT. This codes for CASSLNHEKLFF.

The chain has TRBV5-1 and TRBJ1-1; D not certain. From germline, CDR1 is SGHRS and CDR2 YFSETQ. This CDR3 comprises 15 residues. Trimming took 4 bases from V and 8 from J, leaving 21 bases between them. CDR3 region: CASSEDPGTTREAFF. The CDR3, as DNA: TGCGCCAGCAGCGAGGACCCGGGAACCACCAGGGAAGCTTTCTTT.

The chain couples TRBV4-3 to TRBJ1-6; 8 bases agree with TRBD1. V lost 3 bases, J lost 10 bases, and 2 bases stayed unmatched. There are 13 residues in the CDR3. CDR1 and CDR2 (germline): LGHNA, YSLEER. The CDR3 bases are TGCGCCAGCAGCCAGGACAGGGCATCACCCCTCCACTTT. Encoded protein: CASSQDRASPLHF.

V is TRBV7-2 and J is TRBJ2-7, with a weak D call TRBD1 (6 bases). The CDR3 loop spans 13 amino acids. The germline V gene encodes CDR1 SGHTA and CDR2 FQGNSA. Trimming took off 1 base at V and 6 bases at J, with 10 bases between the two ends. The CDR3 loop reads CASSLEQGFEQYF. The CDR3 coding sequence is TGTGCCAGCAGCTTAGAACAGGGTTTCGAGCAGTACTTC. Supplemented by reference TRBV7-2 and TRBJ2-7, the full variable domain reads GAGVSQSPSNKVTEKGKDVELRCDPISGHTALYWYRQSLGQGLEFLIYFQGNSAPDKSGLPSDRFSAERTGGSVSTLTIQRTQQEDSAVYLCASSLEQGFEQYFGPGTRLTVT.

The V gene is TRBV28, the J gene TRBJ2-3; TRBD2 aligns across 7 bases. This CDR3 has 15 residues. Germline CDR1 is MDHEN and CDR2 is SYDVKM. V trimming: 7 bases; J trimming: 6 bases; junction bases outside the gene matches: 13. The CDR3 here is CASNPWGGTRDTQYF. CDR3 nucleotide sequence: TGTGCCAGCAACCCATGGGGGGGAACCCGGGATACGCAGTATTTT.

The chain uses TRBV12-3 or TRBV12-4 and TRBJ2-1, with TRBD2 identical over 8 bases. This CDR3 contains 16 residues. J gave up 0 bases and V 2 bases, and 3 bases lay outside the gene matches. The CDR3 reads CASSLTGGGSYNEQFF. CDR3 nucleotides: TGTGCCAGCAGTTTAACCGGGGGGGGCTCCTACAATGAGCAGTTCTTC.

This clonotype was observed many times. The rearrangement links TRBV7-2 to TRBJ2-3; no reliable D call. This CDR3 is 13 amino acids long. CDR1 SGHTA and CDR2 FQGNSA come from the germline V gene. The germline V and J ends were trimmed by 5 bases and 2 bases, with 8 bases remaining between them. The CDR3, as DNA: TGTGCCAGCAGCCTAAGGAACACAGATACGCAGTATTTT. Amino acid sequence: CASSLRNTDTQYF. Supplemented by reference TRBV7-2 and TRBJ2-3, the full variable domain reads GAGVSQSPSNKVTEKGKDVELRCDPISGHTALYWYRQSLGQGLEFLIYFQGNSAPDKSGLPSDRFSAERTGGSVSTLTIQRTQQEDSAVYLCASSLRNTDTQYFGPGTRLTVL.

This clonotype was observed many times. The V call is TRBV12-3 or TRBV12-4, the J call TRBJ1-1; 7 positions match TRBD1. The CDR3 has 14 residues. With V trimmed by 7 bases and J by 0 bases, 5 bases remained unmatched. CDR3 nucleotides: TGTGCCAGCACCTGGGGGACAGTGAACACTGAAGCTTTCTTT. Translating gives CASTWGTVNTEAFF.

The sample holds many counts of this clonotype. This chain joins TRBV7-2 and TRBJ1-1; D gene unclear. This CDR3 region has 14 residues. Germline V gene lookup returns CDR1 SGHTA and CDR2 FQGNSA. Trimming stripped 3 bases from V and 0 bases from J, with 8 bases between. The CDR3 bases are TGTGCCAGCAGCTTTCTCAGCATGAACACTGAAGCTTTCTTT. It encodes CASSFLSMNTEAFF.

This clonotype was seen a handful of times. The chain carries TRBV4-1 and TRBJ2-7; TRBD2 agrees at 12 bases. The germline V gene has CDR1 MGHRA and CDR2 YSYEKL. V shed 0 bases, J shed 4 bases, and the junction held 13 bases outside the gene matches. The CDR3 sequence is 19 residues long. CDR3 residues: CASSQDPEGGLAGRYEQYF. In nucleotides, the CDR3 is TGCGCCAGCAGCCAAGACCCCGAAGGAGGACTAGCGGGAAGGTACGAGCAGTACTTC.